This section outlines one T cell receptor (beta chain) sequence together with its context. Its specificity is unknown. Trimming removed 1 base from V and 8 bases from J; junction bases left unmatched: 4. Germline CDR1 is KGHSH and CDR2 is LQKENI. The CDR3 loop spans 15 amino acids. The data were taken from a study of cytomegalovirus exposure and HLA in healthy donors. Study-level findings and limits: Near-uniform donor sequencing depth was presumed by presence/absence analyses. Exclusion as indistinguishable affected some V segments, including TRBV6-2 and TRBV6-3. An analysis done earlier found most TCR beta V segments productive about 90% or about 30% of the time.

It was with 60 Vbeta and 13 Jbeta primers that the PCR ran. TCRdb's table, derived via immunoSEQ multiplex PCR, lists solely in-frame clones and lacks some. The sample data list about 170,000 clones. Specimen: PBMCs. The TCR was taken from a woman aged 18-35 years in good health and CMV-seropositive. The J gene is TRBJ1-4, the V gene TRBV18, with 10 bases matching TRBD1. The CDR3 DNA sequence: TGTGCCAGCTCACCACGGGACAGGGGAGGAGAAAAACTGTTTTTT. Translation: CASSPRDRGGEKLFF. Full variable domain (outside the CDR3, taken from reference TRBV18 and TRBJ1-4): NAGVMQNPRHLVRRRGQEARLRCSPMKGHSHVYWYRQLPEEGLKFMVYLQKENIIDESGMPKERFSAEFPKEGPSILRIQQVVRGDSAAYFCASSPRDRGGEKLFFGSGTQLSVL.